The source of this T cell receptor (beta chain) is a study of OX40 agonist ivuxolimab in advanced cancers. Study-wide context: The costimulatory receptor OX40 (CD134) was targeted by ivuxolimab, a fully human IgG2 agonistic monoclonal antibody. Intravenous ivuxolimab was administered to patients every 2 weeks at six dose levels: 0.01, 0.1, 0.3, 1.5, 3 and 10 mg/kg. Among the approximately 54 dose-escalation patients, about 20 had hepatocellular carcinoma, roughly 15 melanoma, 9 renal cell carcinoma and 9 head and neck cancer. In the dose-escalation cohort, 70% to 90% of patients were male, and the mean age was 60 years with a range of roughly 20 to 85. Patients were allowed to have had prior anti-PD-1, anti-PD-L1 or anti-CTLA-4 therapy, and around 37% of the dose-escalation patients had previously received checkpoint inhibitors. Three dose-escalation patients achieved partial responses, one with hepatocellular carcinoma and two with cutaneous melanoma. Peripheral TCRbeta sequencing aimed to test whether ivuxolimab altered TCR sequence diversity and caused clonal T-cell expansion. The paper covers the monotherapy dose-escalation part of the phase I ivuxolimab trial, which included N = 52 patients. Beyond this particular receptor, the publication reports: The antigen specificity of the peripheral T cells that underwent clonal expansion was not determined. In partial responders in the 0.1-3.0 mg/kg groups, normalized peripheral clonal expansion was found to be among the lowest, especially among CD8+ T cells. After ivuxolimab, CD8+ T cells had more expanded clones than CD4+ T cells on average. At doses from 0.1 to 3.0 mg/kg, clonal expansion was seen in both CD4+ and CD8+ blood T cells between baseline and week 6. Low levels of normalized T-cell clonal expansion were also seen in some nonresponding patients.

For CDR1 and CDR2, the germline V gene (reference sequence) lists SGHNT and YYREEE. Including cysteine and phenylalanine, the CDR3 has 16 amino acids. CDR3 DNA only is kept here, 48 bases in frame from base 1. V ends up 5 bases short and J 0 bases short, with an unmatched junction base count of 8. To sequence the TCRbeta CDR3 region, genomic DNA was isolated from the sorted cells. The immunoSEQ Assay was used to sequence the TCRbeta CDR3 regions. The immuneACCESS repertoire file appears here via TCRdb, limited to in-frame rearrangements. These files lack a portion of the clones; in checked studies, under half of the deficit traces to unresolved V genes, and the cause of the others is not known. The sample table lists tens of thousands of clones, 75% to 90% of them with a count of one. The ten largest clonotypes hold about an eighth of the sample. Patients with a history of autoimmune disease or receiving systemic immunosuppression were excluded from the trial. Peripheral blood for TCR sequencing was collected from all dose cohorts at baseline, on cycle 4 day 1, and on cycle 7 day 1. Samples were obtained from an open-label, multicenter, first-in-human phase I dose-escalation trial of ivuxolimab. Adults with locally advanced or metastatic melanoma, renal cell, hepatocellular, or head and neck squamous cell carcinoma were enrolled in the trial. CD4+ and CD8+ T cells were sorted separately from peripheral blood before TCR sequencing.

For this clone: Its antigen target is currently unknown. No quality values exist for individual bases; no much larger clone is one base distant.

Sequencing was performed on CD4+ or CD8+ T cells sorted from blood, taken in a trial of the OX40 agonist ivuxolimab. The receptor comes from an adult with an advanced solid tumor such as melanoma, head and neck, liver or kidney cancer. The rearranged chain carries TRBV5-4 and TRBJ2-3; 8 middle bases align to TRBD1. The DNA is as follows: TGTGCCAGCAGTCCGACCGGGACAGGAAGCACAGATACGCAGTATTTT. This codes for CASSPTGTGSTDTQYF. With all but the CDR3 taken from the reference TRBV5-4 and TRBJ2-3 genes, the full variable domain is: ETGVTQSPTHLIKTRGQQVTLRCSSQSGHNTVSWYQQALGQGPQFIFQYYREEENGRGNFPPRFSGLQFPNYSSELNVNALELDDSALYLCASSPTGTGSTDTQYFGPGTRLTVL.